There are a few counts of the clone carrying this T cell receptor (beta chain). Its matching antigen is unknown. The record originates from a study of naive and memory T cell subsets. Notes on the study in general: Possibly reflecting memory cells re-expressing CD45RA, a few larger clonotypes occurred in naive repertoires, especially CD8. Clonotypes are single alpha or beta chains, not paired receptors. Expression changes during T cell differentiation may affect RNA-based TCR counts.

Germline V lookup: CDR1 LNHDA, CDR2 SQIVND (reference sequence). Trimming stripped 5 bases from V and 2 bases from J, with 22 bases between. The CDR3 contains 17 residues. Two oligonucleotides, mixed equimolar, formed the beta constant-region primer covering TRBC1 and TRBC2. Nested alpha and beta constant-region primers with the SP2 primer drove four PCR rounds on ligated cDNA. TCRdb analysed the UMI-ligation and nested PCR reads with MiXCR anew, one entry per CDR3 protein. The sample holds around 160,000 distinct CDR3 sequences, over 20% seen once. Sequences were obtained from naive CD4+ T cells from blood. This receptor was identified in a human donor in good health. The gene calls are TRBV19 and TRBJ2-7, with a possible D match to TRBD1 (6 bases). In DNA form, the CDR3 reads TGTGCCAGTAGTCCCCAAAGACAGGCCCTAGTACCCTACGAGCAGTACTTC. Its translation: CASSPQRQALVPYEQYF. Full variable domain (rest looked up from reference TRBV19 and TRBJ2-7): DGGITQSPKYLFRKEGQNVTLSCEQNLNHDAMYWYRQDPGQGLRLIYYSQIVNDFQKGDIAEGYSVSREKKESFPLTVTSAQKNPTAFYLCASSPQRQALVPYEQYFGPGTRLTVT.